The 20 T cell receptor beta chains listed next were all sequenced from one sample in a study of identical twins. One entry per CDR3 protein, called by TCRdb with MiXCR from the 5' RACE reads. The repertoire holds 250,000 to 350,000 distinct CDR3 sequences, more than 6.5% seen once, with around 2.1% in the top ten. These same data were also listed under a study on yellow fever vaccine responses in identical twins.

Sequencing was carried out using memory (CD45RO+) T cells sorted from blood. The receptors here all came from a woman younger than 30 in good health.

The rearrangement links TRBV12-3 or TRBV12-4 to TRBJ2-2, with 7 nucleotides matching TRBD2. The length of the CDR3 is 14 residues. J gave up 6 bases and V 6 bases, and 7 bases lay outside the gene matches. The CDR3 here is CASSRTSSSGELFF. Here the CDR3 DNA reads TGTGCCAGCAGCCGGACTAGTAGTTCCGGGGAGCTGTTTTTT.

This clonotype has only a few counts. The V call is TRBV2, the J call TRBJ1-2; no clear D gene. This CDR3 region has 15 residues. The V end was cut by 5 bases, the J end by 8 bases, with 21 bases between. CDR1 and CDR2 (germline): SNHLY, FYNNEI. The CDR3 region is CASSPSLVTGRGYTF. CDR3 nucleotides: TGTGCCAGCAGTCCGTCCCTCGTTACGGGAAGGGGCTACACCTTC.

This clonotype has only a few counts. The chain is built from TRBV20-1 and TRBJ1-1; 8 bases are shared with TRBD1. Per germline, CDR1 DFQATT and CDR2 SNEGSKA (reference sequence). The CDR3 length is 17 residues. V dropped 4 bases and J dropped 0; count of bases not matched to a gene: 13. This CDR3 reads CSAKKQGQVLMNTEAFF. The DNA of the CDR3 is TGCAGTGCTAAGAAGCAGGGACAGGTGTTAATGAACACTGAAGCTTTCTTT.

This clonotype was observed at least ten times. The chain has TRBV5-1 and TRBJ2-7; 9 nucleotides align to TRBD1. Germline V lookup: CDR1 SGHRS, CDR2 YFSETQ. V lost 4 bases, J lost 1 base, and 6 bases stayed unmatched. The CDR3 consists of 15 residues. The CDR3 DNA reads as TGCGCCAGCAGCCTGGGGGACAGGGTTTCCTACGAGCAGTACTTC. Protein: CASSLGDRVSYEQYF.

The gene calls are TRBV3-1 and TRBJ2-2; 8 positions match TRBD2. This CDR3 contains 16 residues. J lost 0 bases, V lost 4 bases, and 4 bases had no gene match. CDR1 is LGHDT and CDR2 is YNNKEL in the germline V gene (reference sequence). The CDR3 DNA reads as TGTGCCAGCAGCCCATTGACTAGCGCGAACACCGGGGAGCTGTTTTTT. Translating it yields CASSPLTSANTGELFF.

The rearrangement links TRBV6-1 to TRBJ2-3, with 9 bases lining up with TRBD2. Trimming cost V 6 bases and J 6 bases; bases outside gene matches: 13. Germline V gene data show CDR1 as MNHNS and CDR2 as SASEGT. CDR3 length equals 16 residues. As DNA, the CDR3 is TGTGCCAGCAGGGAGGGACTAGCCGCCAGAGAGGATACGCAGTATTTT. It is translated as CASREGLAAREDTQYF.

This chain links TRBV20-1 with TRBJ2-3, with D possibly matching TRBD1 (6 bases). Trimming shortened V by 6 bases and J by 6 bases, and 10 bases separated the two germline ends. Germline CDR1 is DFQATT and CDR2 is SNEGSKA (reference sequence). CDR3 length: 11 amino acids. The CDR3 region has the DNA TGCAGTGCGCAGAGGGGGGATACGCAGTATTTT. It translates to CSAQRGDTQYF.

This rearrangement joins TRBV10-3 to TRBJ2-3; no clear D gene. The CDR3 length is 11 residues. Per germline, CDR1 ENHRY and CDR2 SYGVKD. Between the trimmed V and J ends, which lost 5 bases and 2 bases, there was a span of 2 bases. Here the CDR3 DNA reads TGTGCCATCAGTAACACAGATACGCAGTATTTT. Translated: CAISNTDTQYF.

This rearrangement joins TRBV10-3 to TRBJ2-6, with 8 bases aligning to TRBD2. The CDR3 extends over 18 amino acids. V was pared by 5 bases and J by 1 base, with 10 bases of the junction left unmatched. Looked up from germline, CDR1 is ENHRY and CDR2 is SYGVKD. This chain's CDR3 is CAISTAKSGSSGANVLTF. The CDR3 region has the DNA TGTGCCATCAGTACAGCAAAGAGCGGGAGTTCTGGGGCCAACGTCCTGACTTTC.

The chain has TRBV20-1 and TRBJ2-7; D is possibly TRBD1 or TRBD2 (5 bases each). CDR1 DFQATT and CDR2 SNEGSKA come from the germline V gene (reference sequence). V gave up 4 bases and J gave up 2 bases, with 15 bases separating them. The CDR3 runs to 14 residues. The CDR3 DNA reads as TGCAGTGCTACCCTCGGGACCCAAGCCTACGAGCAGTACTTC. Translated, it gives CSATLGTQAYEQYF.

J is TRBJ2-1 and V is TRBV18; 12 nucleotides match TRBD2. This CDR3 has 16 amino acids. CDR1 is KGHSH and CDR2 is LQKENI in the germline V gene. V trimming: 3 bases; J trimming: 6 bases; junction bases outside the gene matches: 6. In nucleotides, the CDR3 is TGTGCCAGCTCACCCCTAGCGGGAGGGTCCGGCAATGAGCAGTTCTTC. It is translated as CASSPLAGGSGNEQFF. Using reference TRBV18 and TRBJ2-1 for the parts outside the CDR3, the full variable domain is NAGVMQNPRHLVRRRGQEARLRCSPMKGHSHVYWYRQLPEEGLKFMVYLQKENIIDESGMPKERFSAEFPKEGPSILRIQQVVRGDSAAYFCASSPLAGGSGNEQFFGPGTRLTVL.

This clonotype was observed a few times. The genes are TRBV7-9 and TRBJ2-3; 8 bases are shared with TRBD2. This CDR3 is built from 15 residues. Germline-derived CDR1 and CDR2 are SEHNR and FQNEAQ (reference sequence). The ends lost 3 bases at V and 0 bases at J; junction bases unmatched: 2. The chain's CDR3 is CASSLGLGSTDTQYF. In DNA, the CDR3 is TGTGCCAGCAGCTTGGGACTAGGTAGCACAGATACGCAGTATTTT.

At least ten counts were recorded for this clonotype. The chain's CDR3 is CASSPPTDRNQPQHF. The CDR3 DNA reads TGTGCCAGCAGCCCCCCGACGGACCGCAATCAGCCCCAGCATTTT. The rearrangement uses TRBV12-3 or TRBV12-4 and TRBJ1-5; D gene ambiguous. The ends were cut back, 6 bases at V and 2 bases at J, with 14 bases in the middle. The CDR3 is 15 amino acids.

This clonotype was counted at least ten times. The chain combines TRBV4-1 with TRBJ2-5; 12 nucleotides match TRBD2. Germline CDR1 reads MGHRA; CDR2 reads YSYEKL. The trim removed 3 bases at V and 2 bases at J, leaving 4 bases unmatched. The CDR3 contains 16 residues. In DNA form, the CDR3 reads TGCGCCAGCAGCCAGGGGACTAGCGGGCGTCAAGAGACCCAGTACTTC. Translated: CASSQGTSGRQETQYF.

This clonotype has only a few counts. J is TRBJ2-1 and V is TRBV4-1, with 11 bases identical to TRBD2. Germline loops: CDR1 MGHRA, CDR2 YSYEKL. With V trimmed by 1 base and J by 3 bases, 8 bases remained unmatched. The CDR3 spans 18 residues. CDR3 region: CASSQATLAGVDYNEQFF. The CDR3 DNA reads TGCGCCAGCAGCCAAGCAACACTAGCGGGAGTGGACTACAATGAGCAGTTCTTC.

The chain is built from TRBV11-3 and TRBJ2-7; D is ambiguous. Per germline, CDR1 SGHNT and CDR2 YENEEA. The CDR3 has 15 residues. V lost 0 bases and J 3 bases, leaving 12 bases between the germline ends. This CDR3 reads CASSLDGGLNYEQYF. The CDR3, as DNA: TGTGCCAGCAGCTTAGACGGTGGCCTCAACTACGAGCAGTACTTC. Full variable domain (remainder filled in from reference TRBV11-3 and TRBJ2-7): EAGVVQSPRYKIIEKKQPVAFWCNPISGHNTLYWYLQNLGQGPELLIRYENEEAVDDSQLPKDRFSAERLKGVDSTLKIQPAELGDSAVYLCASSLDGGLNYEQYFGPGTRLTVT.

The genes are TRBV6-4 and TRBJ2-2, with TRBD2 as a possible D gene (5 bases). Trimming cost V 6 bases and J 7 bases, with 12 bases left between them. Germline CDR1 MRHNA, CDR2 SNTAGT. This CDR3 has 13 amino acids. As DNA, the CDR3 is TGTGCCAGCAGACCGGACGGGGACGGGGAGCTGTTTTTT. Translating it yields CASRPDGDGELFF.

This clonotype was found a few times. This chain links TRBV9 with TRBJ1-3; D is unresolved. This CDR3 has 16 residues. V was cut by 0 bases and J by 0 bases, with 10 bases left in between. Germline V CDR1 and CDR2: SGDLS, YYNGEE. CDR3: CASSVAPDLSGNTIYF. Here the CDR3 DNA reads TGTGCCAGCAGCGTAGCCCCGGACCTCTCTGGAAACACCATATATTTT.

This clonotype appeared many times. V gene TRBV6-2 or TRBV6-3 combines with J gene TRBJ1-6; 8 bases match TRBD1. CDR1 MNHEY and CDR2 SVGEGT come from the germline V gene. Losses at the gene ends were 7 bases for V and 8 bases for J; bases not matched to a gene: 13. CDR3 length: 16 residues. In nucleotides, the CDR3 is TGTGCCAGCAACTCATACGACAGGGGAAATCATTCACCCCTCCACTTT. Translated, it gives CASNSYDRGNHSPLHF.

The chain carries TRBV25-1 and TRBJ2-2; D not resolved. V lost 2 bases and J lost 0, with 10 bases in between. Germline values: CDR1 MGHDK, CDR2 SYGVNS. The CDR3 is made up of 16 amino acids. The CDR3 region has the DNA TGTGCCAGCAGTGAAACCCAGACCGCGAACACCGGGGAGCTGTTTTTT. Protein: CASSETQTANTGELFF.